This T cell receptor (beta chain) was identified in a study of memory CD4+ T cells and cytomegalovirus serostatus (dated 2019 in TCRdb). Background on the whole study: A total of some 35 healthy Belgian adults, of whom 9 were CMV seropositive and approximately 24 were CMV seronegative, were included in the cohort. To replicate a published TCR-based CMV serostatus classifier, the researchers sequenced the CD4+ memory TCRbeta repertoires of a Belgian cohort whose cytomegalovirus serostatus was known. Broader findings and caveats from the paper: The results were interpreted as suggesting that the CMV-associated TCR signature is mostly present in the CD4+ memory repertoire. For CMV serostatus prediction, a median bootstrapped AUC of approximately 0.95 was reached with the original framework, and a median bootstrapped AUC of about 0.9 was reached with a US-trained random forest. On the Belgian cohort, the classifier built on the original framework reached a median bootstrapped AUC of around 0.95, with a 95% CI of 0.76-1.00. Only CD4+CD45RO+ memory cells were sequenced, in contrast to the original study, which included naive and memory CD4+ and CD8+ populations. Of under 200 previously reported CMV-associated TCRbeta sequences, approximately 70 appeared in the CD4+ memory repertoires, each in one to five individuals.

Genomic DNA was extracted from sorted cells with the Quick-DNA Microprep Kit. Amplification of TCRbeta DNA was done with the immunoSEQ hsTCRbeta kit, following the protocol from the manufacturer. An Illumina MiSeq instrument was used to sequence the TCRbeta libraries. Per the source publication's procedure: After out-of-frame sequences were removed, around 2,200,000 distinct TCRbeta sequences remained, averaging about 61,000 per individual. Each individual was scored using the number of approximately 160 previously reported CMV-associated TCRbeta sequences that the individual carried and the total number of productive distinct TCRbeta sequences. A beta-binomial model was reimplemented in Python, and random forests from scikit-learn, run with default parameters, were trained on data from the US cohort. Classifier performance on the Belgian cohort was summarized as median AUC with percentile confidence intervals calculated over 10,000 bootstrap iterations. Not all clones reach the TCRdb copy of this immuneACCESS table, which keeps in-frame sequences only. Checked studies attribute under half of the gap to unresolved V genes and leave the rest unexplained. V and J calls and clone size come straight from that table; D and trimming were deduced from the DNA. The table for this sample lists some 50,000 clones; 70% to 80% of them were counted only once. The ten largest clones capture under 2% of the sample.

A FACSAria II was used to sort memory CD4+ T cells, defined as single viable CD3+CD4+CD8-CD45RO+ cells. CMV serostatus was assessed using a Roche Elecsys assay, by which serum IgG against CMV pp150, pp28, p38 and p52 was detected. After thawing, total CD4+ T cells were enriched by positive selection with CD4 magnetic microbeads. The samples came from a different study that was designed specifically to examine the CD4+ T cell memory repertoire. Peripheral blood mononuclear cells were isolated and cryopreserved according to standard operating procedures, and serum was kept at -80 degrees C. Staining used CD3-PerCP (BW264/56), CD4-APC (RPA-T4), CD45RO-PE (UCHT1) and CD8-Pacific Orange (3B5) antibodies, with Sytox blue excluding non-viable cells. Trimming at the junction amounts to 3 bases on V and 0 bases on J, and the germline ends lie 7 bases apart. The germline V gene (reference sequence) sets CDR1 to SGHKS and CDR2 to YYEKEE. The CDR3 sequence holds 15 residues, the cysteine and phenylalanine included. CDR3 DNA only is kept here, 45 bases in frame from base 1.

Regarding this clone: Its antigen remains undetermined. Per-base quality was not reported, and no clone a single base away is much larger than it.

In this chain, TRBV5-5 is recombined with TRBJ2-6, with an unclear D gene assignment. The clonotype originates from an adult in good health and CMV-seronegative. Material for sequencing was memory CD4+ T cells from blood. The sequenced DNA is TGTGCCAGCAGCTGGAGCTTCTCTGGGGCCAACGTCCTGACTTTC. This translates into CASSWSFSGANVLTF.